This entry features one T cell receptor (beta chain) sequence. In the authors' methods: Per-sample TCR counts ranged from about 20,000 to 700,000, median about 90,000. TCRdb re-called the RACE reads with MiXCR, one entry per CDR3 protein. The V and J calls and clone size come from TCRdb's table, not from the authors' own analysis. The repertoire holds about 360,000 distinct CDR3 sequences, approximately 4.4% seen once, with under 2.5% in the top ten. Time point of the sample: patch test 1, 2 weeks after DPC sensitization. Treatment noted: therapeutic diphenylcyclopropenone sensitization with weekly scalp DPC. Prior to application of each patch test, blood was drawn. The entry originates in a study of human T cells and chemical hapten exposure. The overall study: In the sensitization step, 2% DPC was placed on approximately 2 cm by approximately 2 cm of upper inner arm skin. Diphenylcyclopropenone was applied weekly to patients' scalps across the roughly 23-week study.

CDR1 and CDR2 from the germline V gene are MNHEY and SMNVEV (reference sequence). The CDR3 runs to 16 residues. The trim removed 6 bases at V and 2 bases at J, leaving 8 bases unmatched. The V call is TRBV27, the J call TRBJ2-3; 10 bases agree with TRBD2. The sequence derives from a woman aged 50 to 60 with alopecia areata. Some clones in this sample may be carry-over from other donors' samples. The sample was whole blood, taken in connection with sensitization to the hapten diphenylcyclopropenone (DPC). CDR3 loop: CASSPIAGGPTDTQYF. The CDR3 DNA sequence: TGTGCCAGCAGCCCAATAGCGGGGGGCCCCACAGATACGCAGTATTTT.